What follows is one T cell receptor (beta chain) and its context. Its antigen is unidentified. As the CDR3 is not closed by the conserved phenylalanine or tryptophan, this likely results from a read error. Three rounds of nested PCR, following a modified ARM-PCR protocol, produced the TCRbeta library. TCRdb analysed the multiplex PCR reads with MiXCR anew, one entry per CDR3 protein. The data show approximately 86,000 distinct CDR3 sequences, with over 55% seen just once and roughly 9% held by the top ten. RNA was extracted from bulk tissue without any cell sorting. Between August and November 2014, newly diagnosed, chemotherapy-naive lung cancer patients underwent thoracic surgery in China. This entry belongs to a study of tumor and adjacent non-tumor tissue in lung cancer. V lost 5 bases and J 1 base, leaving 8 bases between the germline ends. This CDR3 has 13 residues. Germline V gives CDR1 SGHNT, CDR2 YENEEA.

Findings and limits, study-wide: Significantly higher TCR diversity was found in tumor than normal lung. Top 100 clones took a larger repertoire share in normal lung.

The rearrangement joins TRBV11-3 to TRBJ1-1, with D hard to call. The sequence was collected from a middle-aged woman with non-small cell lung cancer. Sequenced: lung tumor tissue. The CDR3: CASSIAWNTEAFS. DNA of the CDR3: TGTGCCAGCAGCATAGCGTGGAACACTGAAGCTTTCTCT.